This T cell receptor (beta chain) originates from a study of T cells in Graves' hyperthyroidism and ophthalmopathy. Study-level points and caveats: Blood samples included most of the expanded thyroid clonotypes exceeding 0.001.

This clonotype was seen ten or more times. Its specificity is not known. Amplified TCR beta CDR3 regions came from RNA transcripts. With the HTBI primer set, the TCR CDR3 went through a first round of RT-PCR. TCRdb itself ran the multiplex PCR reads through MiXCR, one entry per CDR3 protein. Of roughly 570,000 distinct CDR3 sequences listed, around 16% are singletons. This receptor was taken from a woman between 25 and 40 years old with Graves' hyperthyroidism. The sequencing sample was made of blood.

The CDR3 protein is CASTKWGGEQYF. The DNA for the CDR3 is TGTGCCAGCACCAAGTGGGGGGGCGAGCAGTACTTC. The chain is built from TRBV11-2 and TRBJ2-7, with 7 bases fitting TRBD2. CDR1 and CDR2 from the germline V gene are SGHAT and FQNNGV. V dropped 7 bases and J dropped 6; count of bases not matched to a gene: 6. CDR3 size: 12 residues.